What follows describes a single TCR beta chain. Its specific antigen is unknown. The source of the sample is a study of cytomegalovirus exposure and HLA in healthy donors (dated by TCRdb to about 2017). Regarding the research as a whole: An earlier analysis of roughly 610 of the donors reported 276 Gb of sequence data and 95 million to 120 million unique TCR beta sequences obtained from roughly 170 million T cells. The number of typed donors differed by locus: about 620-640 for A, B, C, DRB1 and DQB1; about 520 for DQA1; 606 for DPA1; and around 470 for DPB1. Along with the roughly 670-subject first cohort, a separate validation cohort of about 110 different subjects was used. A later genetic analysis used genome-wide SNP genotypes for about 60% of the 666 donors, treating that subset as a discovery cohort. In the later analysis, no new phenotypic data were used to find candidate immune exposures; instead, reliance was placed on TCR beta sequences and their occurrence across donors. Class I and class II HLA loci were covered by the typing at four-digit resolution. Using immunosequencing, the study profiled T cell repertoires from around 680 subjects and related those repertoires to cytomegalovirus serostatus. Donor age, sex, ethnicity and CMV serostatus were collected together with the repertoire data. To predict cytomegalovirus infection status, the study brought together high-throughput TCR immunosequencing, statistical association of individual TCRs with disease status, and machine learning. An early release that covered roughly 600 HLA-typed donors contained about 300 gigabases of sequencing data and 75 million to 100 million unique TCR sequences. To study patterns of TCR occurrence, a later analysis re-analyzed previously published TCR beta repertoires from around 700 donors and added high-resolution HLA genotyping. An earlier analysis of 587 of the donors applied high-throughput TCR beta sequencing to assess whether each TCR beta V gene segment acted as functional or pseudogenic. Among around 400 genotyped donors of the cohort, an average of roughly 230,000 unique TCR beta nucleotide sequences was sequenced per donor, of which approximately 18% were non-productive. The study was designed to test whether signatures of past pathogen exposure could be identified by cataloging public T cell receptors. A handful of DR-DQ haplotypes were handled as single units for association and clustering because linkage in the cohort was strong. Every discovery cohort repertoire had been produced on one sequencing platform. Among the roughly 410 genotyped donors, around 79% belonged to the genetic ancestry cluster associated with self-reported Caucasian donors. Study-level results and caveats: A cluster of highly shared sequence variants was judged likely to represent a technical artifact of the sequencing pipeline. The classifier was reported to diagnose cytomegalovirus status with high specificity and sensitivity in both the original and validation cohorts. Correlated functional status among segregating V segments might be attributable to linkage disequilibrium, but an unknown experimental factor could not be ruled out. According to a later analysis, parvovirus B19, influenza, CMV and Epstein-Barr virus appeared linked to several top co-occurrence clusters. In a later genetic analysis, fewer N-insertions in productive TCRs were reported among donors in an Asian-associated ancestry cluster than the 666-donor mean. Strong co-occurrence of HLA alleles, especially DR and DQ, made assigning TCR associations to individual alleles difficult. A later analysis found that most CMV-associated TCR beta chains appeared HLA-restricted, with HLA associations seemingly driven largely by CMV exposure. A later analysis associated 17,000 or so TCR beta sequences with specific HLA alleles at a false discovery rate of 0.05. The only immune exposure information available for the cohort was CMV serostatus. In an earlier analysis of fewer than 750 of the donors, most TCR beta V segments were observed in productive rearrangements about 87% or about 30% of the time, broadly matching IMGT annotations. In a later analysis, the rate of TCR association differed among HLA loci, with DRB1 alleles having the most associated TCRs and HLA-C alleles having the fewest. While some public TCRs were present in many individuals, most TCR sequences turned up only very rarely across donors. HLA typing was unavailable for some donors at each locus, so association tests used only the typed subset. A further reported finding was that TCR beta sequences accurately predicted the HLA-A and HLA-B alleles for most subjects in the first cohort. In the study, around 160 TCR beta chains were listed as associated with cytomegalovirus. An association between a missense DCLRE1C variant and V-gene and J-gene trimming of TCR beta chains was found in a later genetic analysis and replicated in an independent cohort. This cohort had only TCR beta chains sequenced, and the lack of alpha or paired-chain data limited which features could be detected. The authors suggested that the approach could potentially be extended to other disease states and immunological phenotypes. Because counts were too low, about 15 rarely observed V segments, including chromosome 9 orphons, were left out of the earlier analysis of approximately 500 of the donors. A later analysis found that HLA-associated TCR beta chains were more clonally expanded and had lower generation probabilities than equally common non-associated chains. A few of the identified cytomegalovirus-associated TCR beta chains were confirmed in vitro to be specific for cytomegalovirus antigens. Presence/absence analyses assumed roughly uniform sequencing depth across donors, an assumption that may not hold.

The cohort consisted of 666 healthy bone marrow donors. Cohort members were all nominally healthy when sampled, although unrecorded immune exposures were likely present. The donor tested CMV seropositive, placing the donor among the 250 to 350 seropositive members of the cohort. Every donor gave a peripheral blood sample, and the peripheral blood mononuclear cells from that sample were used for TCR beta sequencing. Genomic DNA extraction from the blood cell samples was performed with the Qiagen DNeasy Blood Extraction Kit. Library preparation was by the immunoSEQ multiplex PCR assay. A mixture of 60 forward primers for TCR Vbeta segments and 13 reverse primers for TCR Jbeta segments was used in the multiplex PCR. Amplification of the CDR3 region of rearranged TCR beta genes was performed with a multiplex PCR assay on genomic DNA. Amplified TCR beta libraries were sequenced as 87-base-pair reads on the Illumina HiSeq System. The study's processing was this. In a later analysis, 70 million to 95 million unique TCR beta chains were counted across the roughly 610 repertoires, and approximately 9.9 million of these chains were shared by at least two donors. Raw reads were error-corrected and collapsed into unique sequences with a nearest-neighbor algorithm that merged closely related sequences to remove PCR and sequencing errors. V, D and J gene segments were assigned by aligning CDR3 sequences to IMGT reference sequences. Each retained sequence needed at least a six-nucleotide match to both a V gene segment and a J gene segment. A rearrangement counted as productive if the CDR3 had no stop codons and remained in frame with V and J, and every other rearrangement counted as non-productive. CDR3 was defined by IMGT convention, running from the second conserved V-encoded cysteine to the conserved J-encoded phenylalanine. In an earlier analysis of around 540 of the donors, sequences lacking an unambiguous match to a single V gene segment were excluded. An earlier analysis of a few hundred of the donors classified V segments as functional when productive rearrangements were above 56.7% and as segregating when the standard deviation between donors was above 5%. A statistical classification framework was built for diagnosing cytomegalovirus status from the catalog of TCR beta chain sequences. In a later analysis, TCR nucleotide sequences were compared against IMGT/GENE-DB human TR gene sequences so that V and J genes could be assigned. In a later analysis, CDR3 sequences and most-parsimonious VDJ recombination scenarios were assigned using the TCRdist pipeline. In a later analysis, each TCR beta chain was defined by its CDR3 amino acid sequence together with its V-gene family, and reads without a unique V-gene family were excluded. In a later analysis, 500 to 700 highly shared, low-generation-probability nucleotide sequences were removed to address suspected cross-contamination and a sequencing artifact. In a later analysis, a clonal expansion index for each public chain was calculated from normalized within-repertoire ranks of inferred template counts. In a later analysis, generation probabilities were computed with a VDJ recombination model fitted to out-of-frame rearrangements, and the resulting probabilities were checked against IGoR. In a later analysis, TCR-TCR, TCR-HLA and TCR-CMV co-occurrence was scored with hypergeometric tests, and a repertoire-size bias correction was applied to TCR pairs. To estimate false discovery rates, a later analysis permuted the HLA or CMV assignments 20 times. In a later analysis, co-occurring TCRs were grouped with DBSCAN, and TCRdist sequence similarity was added when clustering was performed within HLA-allele-positive subsets. Repertoires with fewer than 30,000 or more than 120,000 public chains, plus five repertoires with anomalous nucleotide sharing, were excluded from co-occurrence clustering. Held by TCRdb, this immuneACCESS table contains in-frame sequences only and omits some clones. Under half of the omission traces to an unresolved V gene where checked; the cause of the rest is unknown. V, J and clone size are taken as reported in that table, and D and trimming were inferred from the DNA itself. The record for this sample contains about 210,000 clones. Less than 1% of the sample goes to the ten largest clones.

The sequence was collected from a young woman in good health and CMV-seropositive. The sample consisted of PBMCs.

For the CDR3, the sequence is CAWAGLAGVTGELFF. The DNA is TGTGCCTGGGCCGGACTAGCGGGAGTCACCGGGGAGCTGTTTTTT. The chain is assembled from TRBV30 and TRBJ2-2; 13 bases in the middle match TRBD2. Trimming leaves V shorter by 5 bases and J shorter by 4 bases, with the junction holding 4 bases beyond the gene matches. Spanning cysteine to phenylalanine, the CDR3 consists of 15 amino acids. Solely the CDR3 DNA is kept, with 45 bases framed from the first base. From the germline V gene (reference sequence), CDR1 is GTSNPN and CDR2 is SVGIG.